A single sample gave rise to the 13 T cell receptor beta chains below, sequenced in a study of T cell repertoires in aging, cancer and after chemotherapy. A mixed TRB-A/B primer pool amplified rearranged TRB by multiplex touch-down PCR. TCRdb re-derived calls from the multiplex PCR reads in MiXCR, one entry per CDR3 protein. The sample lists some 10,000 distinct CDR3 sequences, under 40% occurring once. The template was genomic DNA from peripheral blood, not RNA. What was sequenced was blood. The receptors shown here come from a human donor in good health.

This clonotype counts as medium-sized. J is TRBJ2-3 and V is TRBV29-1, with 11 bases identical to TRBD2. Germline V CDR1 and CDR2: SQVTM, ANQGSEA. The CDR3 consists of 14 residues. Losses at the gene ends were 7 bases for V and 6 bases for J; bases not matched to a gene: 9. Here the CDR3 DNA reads TGCAGCGCGTTAGCGGGAGGGCCTTCGGATACGCAGTATTTT. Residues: CSALAGGPSDTQYF.

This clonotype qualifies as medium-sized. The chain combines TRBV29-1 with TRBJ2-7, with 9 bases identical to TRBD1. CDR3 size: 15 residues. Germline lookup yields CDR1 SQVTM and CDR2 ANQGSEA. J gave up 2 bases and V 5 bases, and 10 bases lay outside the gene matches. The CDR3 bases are TGCAGCGTTCTTACATCCGGGACAGGGACCTACGAGCAGTACTTC. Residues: CSVLTSGTGTYEQYF.

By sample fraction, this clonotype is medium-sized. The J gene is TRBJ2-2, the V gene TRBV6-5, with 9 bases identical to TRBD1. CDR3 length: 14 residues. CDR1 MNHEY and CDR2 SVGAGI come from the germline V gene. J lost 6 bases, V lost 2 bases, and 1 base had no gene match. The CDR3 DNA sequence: TGTGCCAGCAGTTACCGGACAGGGGCCGGGGAGCTGTTTTTT. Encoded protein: CASSYRTGAGELFF.

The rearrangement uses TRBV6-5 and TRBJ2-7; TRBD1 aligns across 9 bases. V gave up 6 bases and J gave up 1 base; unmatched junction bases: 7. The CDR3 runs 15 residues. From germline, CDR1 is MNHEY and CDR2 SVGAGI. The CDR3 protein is CASSPTGTGSYEQYF. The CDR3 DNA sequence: TGTGCCAGCAGCCCGACCGGGACAGGGTCCTACGAGCAGTACTTC.

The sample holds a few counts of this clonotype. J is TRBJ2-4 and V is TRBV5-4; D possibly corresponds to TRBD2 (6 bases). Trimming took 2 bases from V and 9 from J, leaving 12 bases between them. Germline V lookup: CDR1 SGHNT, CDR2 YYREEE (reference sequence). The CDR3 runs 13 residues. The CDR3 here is CASSFPEAGIQYF. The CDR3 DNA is TGTGCCAGCAGCTTTCCCGAAGCGGGCATTCAGTACTTC.

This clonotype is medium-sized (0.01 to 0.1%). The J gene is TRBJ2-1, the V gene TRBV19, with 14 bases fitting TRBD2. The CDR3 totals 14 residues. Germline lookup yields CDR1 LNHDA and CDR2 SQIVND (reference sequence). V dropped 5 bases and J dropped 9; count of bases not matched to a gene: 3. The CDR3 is CASSWTSGRTEQFF. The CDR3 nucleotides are TGTGCCAGTAGTTGGACTAGCGGGAGGACTGAGCAGTTCTTC.

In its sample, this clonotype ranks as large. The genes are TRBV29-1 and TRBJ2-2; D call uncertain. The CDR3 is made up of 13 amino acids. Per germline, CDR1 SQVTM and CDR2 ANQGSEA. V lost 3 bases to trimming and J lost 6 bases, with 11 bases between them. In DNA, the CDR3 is TGCAGCGTTGACCTTTGGGGTGCCGGGGAGCTGTTTTTT. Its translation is CSVDLWGAGELFF.

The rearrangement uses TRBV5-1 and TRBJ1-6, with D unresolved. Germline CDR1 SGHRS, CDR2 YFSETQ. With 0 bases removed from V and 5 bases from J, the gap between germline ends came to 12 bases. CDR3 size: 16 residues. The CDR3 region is CASSLDGSTNNSPLHF. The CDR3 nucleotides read TGCGCCAGCAGCTTGGATGGCAGCACTAATAATTCACCCCTCCACTTT.

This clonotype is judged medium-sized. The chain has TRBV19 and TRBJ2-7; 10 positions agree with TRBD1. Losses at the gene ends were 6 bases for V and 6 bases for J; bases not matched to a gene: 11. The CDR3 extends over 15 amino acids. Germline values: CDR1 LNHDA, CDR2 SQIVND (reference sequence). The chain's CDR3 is CASSAGTGVPLEQYF. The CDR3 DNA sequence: TGTGCCAGTAGCGCCGGGACAGGGGTTCCCCTCGAGCAGTACTTC.

CDR3 amino acids: CASSRDQNEQFF. The CDR3, as DNA: TGTGCCAGCAGTCGGGACCAGAATGAGCAGTTCTTC. The chain carries TRBV12-3 or TRBV12-4 and TRBJ2-1; TRBD1 or TRBD2 may be the D gene (5 bases each). The length of the CDR3 is 12 residues. Trimming left V 5 bases short and J 7 bases short, with 9 bases between.

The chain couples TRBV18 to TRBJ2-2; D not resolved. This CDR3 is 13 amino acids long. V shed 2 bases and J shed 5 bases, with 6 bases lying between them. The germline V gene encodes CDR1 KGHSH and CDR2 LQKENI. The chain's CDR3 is CASSPTPTGELFF. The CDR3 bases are TGTGCCAGCTCACCAACCCCAACCGGGGAGCTGTTTTTT.

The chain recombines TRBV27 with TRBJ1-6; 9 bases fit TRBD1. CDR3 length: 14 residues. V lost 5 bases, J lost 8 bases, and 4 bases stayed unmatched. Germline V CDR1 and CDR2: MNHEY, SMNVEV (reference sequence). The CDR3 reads CASSPDRGYSPLHF. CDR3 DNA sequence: TGTGCCAGCAGTCCGGACAGGGGCTATTCACCCCTCCACTTT.

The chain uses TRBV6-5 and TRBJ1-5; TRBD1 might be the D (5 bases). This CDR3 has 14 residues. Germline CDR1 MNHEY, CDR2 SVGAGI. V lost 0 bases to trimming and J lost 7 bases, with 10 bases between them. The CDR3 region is CASSYSAGQQPQHF. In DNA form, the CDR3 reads TGTGCCAGCAGTTACTCGGCAGGGCAACAGCCCCAGCATTTT.